Sequencing of this TCR beta chain was carried out in a study of PD-1 blockade in classical Hodgkin lymphoma. Findings of the study overall: The study found that TCR diversity rose significantly by C4D1 in CD4+ but not CD8+ cells.

The V end lost 5 bases, the J end lost 7 bases, and 20 bases lay between the germline ends. The CDR3 contains 15 residues. The germline gives CDR1 MNHEY, CDR2 SMNVEV (reference sequence). Sequencing used immunoSEQ multiplex PCR; TCRdb keeps in-frame clones, though not all of them. The sample yields some 96,000 clones, more than 80% seen once. Concerning this clone itself: Its antigen is not known.

Every one of the patients relapsed after autologous stem cell transplantation (brentuximab vedotin exposure was variable). This TCR was sampled from a human donor with classical Hodgkin lymphoma. Sample: peripheral blood mononuclear cells (PBMCs), taken before the second cycle of nivolumab. The chain is built from TRBV27 and TRBJ1-1; D ambiguous. CDR3 in DNA: TGTGCCAGCAGTCCCACACCCCGACTCTTATTTGAAGCTTTCTTT. This translates into CASSPTPRLLFEAFF.